This TCR beta chain was sequenced in a study of T cell responses to AZD1222 COVID-19 vaccine. Study results and limitations: It was only a handful of AZD1222 recipients who were seropositive at baseline.

This clone was seen just once. Its specificity is unknown. This table comes from immunoSEQ multiplex PCR, and its TCRdb copy is limited to in-frame clones, with some not included. This sample carries under 150,000 clones, approximately 94% of them seen once, and the ten largest clones take less than 2%. V lost 7 bases to trimming and J lost 5 bases, with 12 bases between them. CDR1 is ENHRY, CDR2 SYGVKD, per germline. The CDR3 is 13 residues long. The specimen comprised peripheral blood, sampled on day 0 of AZD1222 vaccination. The V and J genes are TRBV10-3 and TRBJ1-5, with D perhaps TRBD1 (6 bases). The receptor comes from an adult in good health. The CDR3, as DNA: TGTGCCATCACCGGGACACTTTATCAGCCCCAGCATTTT. Protein: CAITGTLYQPQHF.